This T cell receptor beta chain was identified in a study of T cells in Graves' hyperthyroidism and ophthalmopathy. The source material, RNA transcripts, was used to amplify TCR beta CDR3 regions. First-round RT-PCR with HTBI primers amplified the TCR CDR3 region. Each CDR3 protein is one row after TCRdb ran MiXCR on the multiplex PCR reads. The table records 660,000 or so distinct CDR3 sequences, under 25% of them present only once. Each diagnosis was grounded in clinical symptoms, serum thyroxine and TRAb, thyroid ultrasound, and orbital computed tomography. The CDR3 sequence is 11 residues long. Between the trimmed V and J ends, which lost 2 bases and 12 bases, there was a span of 11 bases. Looked up from germline, CDR1 is MDHEN and CDR2 is SYDVKM. This clonotype turned up a few times.

This clonotype originated in a man younger than 45 with Graves' ophthalmopathy. This chain uses TRBV28 with TRBJ2-7, with a tentative D call TRBD1 (6 bases). Sequencing was performed on blood. CDR3 sequence (DNA): TGTGCCAGCAGTTTACCTCAGGGGCCGTACTTC. Translated: CASSLPQGPYF.